This TCR beta chain was documented in a study of cytomegalovirus exposure and HLA in healthy donors. The CDR3 totals 16 residues. Germline loops: CDR1 SGHRS, CDR2 YFSETQ. V shed 4 bases and J shed 0 bases, with 15 bases lying between them. Vbeta (60) and Jbeta (13) primers were used in the PCR. Method: immunoSEQ multiplex PCR; TCRdb's copy keeps in-frame clones and lacks some. The sample shows around 99,000 clones, roughly 80% of them seen only once. As for this clone: Its antigen is unidentified.

Study-level results: Some segments of the V type, notably TRBV6-2 and TRBV6-3, were excluded as indistinguishable.

V gene TRBV5-1 combines with J gene TRBJ2-3; possibly TRBD2 for D (5 bases). The receptor was derived from a man in his forties or fifties in good health and CMV-seronegative. Sequenced input: PBMCs. The CDR3, as DNA: TGCGCCAGCAGCATCGAGGGAATTGCTAGCACAGATACGCAGTATTTT. Its protein product is CASSIEGIASTDTQYF.